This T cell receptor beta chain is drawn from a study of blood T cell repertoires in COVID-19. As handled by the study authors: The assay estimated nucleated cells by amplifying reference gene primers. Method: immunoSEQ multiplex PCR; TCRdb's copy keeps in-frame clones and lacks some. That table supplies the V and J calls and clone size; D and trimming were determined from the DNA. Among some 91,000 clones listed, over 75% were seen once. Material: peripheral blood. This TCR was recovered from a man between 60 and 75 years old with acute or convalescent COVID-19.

In DNA, the CDR3 is TGCGCCAGCAGCTTCCAGGGACTCTCTGGAAACACCATATATTTT. It specifies CASSFQGLSGNTIYF. The chain links TRBV5-1 to TRBJ1-3, with a tentative D call TRBD1 (5 bases). V dropped 2 bases and J dropped 0 bases, with 9 bases sitting between them. Germline loops: CDR1 SGHRS, CDR2 YFSETQ. The CDR3 loop spans 15 amino acids.